What follows describes a single T cell receptor beta chain. One entry per CDR3 protein, called by TCRdb with MiXCR from the RT-PCR reads. The data contain 550,000 to 750,000 distinct CDR3 sequences, more than 13% of them singletons. This CDR3 spans 14 amino acids. Between the trimmed V and J ends, which lost 3 bases and 9 bases, there was a span of 12 bases. Sequencing was done on a sample of memory CD4+ T cells from blood. This rearrangement joins TRBV12-3 or TRBV12-4 to TRBJ1-6, with D unresolved. The TCR was taken from a female donor in good health, serving as a healthy control. The CDR3 reads CASSLARDSSPLHF. The CDR3 DNA reads as TGTGCCAGCAGTTTGGCGAGGGATAGTTCACCCCTCCACTTT.